The 26 T cell receptor beta chains given below trace back to one sample, sequenced in a study of T cell repertoires in cytomegalovirus infection (dated by TCRdb to the late 2010s). The treatment or condition label, as the study defines it: in vitro stimulation with specific CMV peptide epitopes to enrich CMV-specific T cells. The reads were generated on an Illumina HiSeq 1500. The raw public reads went through TCRdb reprocessing: fastp at Q25, MiXCR clone calling, in-frame beta chains kept. A single entry per CDR3 protein holds the most common genes and DNA from its merged rows. A total of around 430,000 distinct CDR3 sequences appear in this sample, roughly 43% of them only once. The ten biggest clones cover 35% to 50% of the sample. The antigens for these receptors are not known. The sample was cultured PBMCs, taken from culture after CMV antigen stimulation. These receptors were taken from a human donor in good health (CMV status not recorded). Some clones in this sample may be carry-over from other donors' samples.

This clonotype was seen ten or more times. The chain uses TRBV11-3 and TRBJ2-3; the D is unclear. V was clipped by 1 base and J by 4 bases, with 3 bases between them. This CDR3 is built from 12 residues. Germline CDR1 and CDR2: SGHNT and YENEEA. Here the CDR3 DNA reads TGTGCCAGCAGCTTAGCCGCAGATACGCAGTATTTT. Translation gives CASSLAADTQYF.

This clonotype was detected only a few times. The chain joins TRBV4-1 to TRBJ2-1, with TRBD2 matching 14 bases. From germline, CDR1 is MGHRA and CDR2 YSYEKL. The J segment lost 8 bases and the V segment lost 3 bases, leaving 6 bases of the junction unmatched. The CDR3 has 16 residues. The CDR3, as DNA: TGCGCCAGCAGCCACCGACTAGCGGGAGGGCCGGATGAGCAGTTCTTC. Translation gives CASSHRLAGGPDEQFF.

This clonotype came up a few times. The CDR3 here is CASSYSTRYERNEQFF. DNA for the CDR3: TGTGCCAGCAGTTACTCGACTCGGTACGAGCGCAATGAGCAGTTCTTC. This sequence joins TRBV6-2 or TRBV6-3 and TRBJ2-1; D gene ambiguous. CDR1 and CDR2 from the germline V gene are MNHEY and SVGEGT. Trimming removed 0 bases at V and 6 bases at J, with 15 bases between. This CDR3 has 16 residues.

This clonotype was seen a handful of times. The J gene is TRBJ2-2, the V gene TRBV7-6, with no clear D. Trimming left V 2 bases short and J 4 bases short, with 8 bases between. CDR1 is SGHVS, CDR2 FNYEAQ, per germline. This CDR3 has 14 amino acids. For the CDR3, the DNA is TGTGCCAGCAGCTTACAGGAGATCACCGGGGAGCTGTTTTTT. Amino acids: CASSLQEITGELFF. Looking up the rest from reference TRBV7-6 and TRBJ2-2 gives the full variable domain: GAGVSQSPRYKVTKRGQDVALRCDPISGHVSLYWYRQALGQGPEFLTYFNYEAQQDKSGLPNDRFSAERPEGSISTLTIQRTEQRDSAMYRCASSLQEITGELFFGEGSRLTVL.

This clonotype showed up just a few times. The gene calls are TRBV12-3 or TRBV12-4 and TRBJ2-5; 9 bases fit TRBD2. The ends lost 5 bases at V and 4 bases at J; junction bases unmatched: 14. The CDR3 covers 17 residues. Written as DNA, the CDR3 is TGTGCCAGCAGTAGGATCGGGCTAGCGGGAAATAGAGAGACCCAGTACTTC. This translates into CASSRIGLAGNRETQYF.

In the case of this clonotype: Germline is not matched at one junction end, which may reflect a read error. V is TRBV7-2 and J is TRBJ2-7; D gene uncertain. The CDR3 runs to 12 residues. CDR1 SGHTA and CDR2 FQGNSA come from the germline V gene. CDR3 loop: CASSLSSAAIFF. CDR3 nucleotide sequence: TGTGCCAGCAGCTTATCATCGGCGGCCATATTCTTC.

The chain recombines TRBV19 with TRBJ2-7; 9 bases are shared with TRBD1. CDR3 length: 17 amino acids. Germline lookup yields CDR1 LNHDA and CDR2 SQIVND (reference sequence). V shed 5 bases and J 1 base; nucleotides not matched to a gene: 12. The CDR3 bases are TGTGCCAGTAGTCCTTACACTACAGGGGGCGAATCCTACGAGCAGTACTTC. Translating gives CASSPYTTGGESYEQYF.

This chain links TRBV10-1 with TRBJ2-1, with TRBD2 identical over 8 bases. CDR3 length: 15 residues. V shed 6 bases, J shed 4 bases, and the junction held 8 bases outside the gene matches. Germline V CDR1 and CDR2: WNHNN, SYGVQD (reference sequence). CDR3: CASSPGSGGYNEQFF. DNA for the CDR3: TGCGCCAGCAGCCCGGGGAGCGGGGGATACAATGAGCAGTTCTTC.

This clonotype was seen just once. The rearrangement uses TRBV7-4 and TRBJ2-3, with TRBD2 matching 10 bases. The CDR3 has 19 residues. Germline lookup yields CDR1 SGHVT and CDR2 SQSDAQ. V lost 2 bases and J lost 2; bases outside the gene matches: 13. The CDR3 DNA is TGTGCCAGCAGCTTATACCTAGCGGGAGAGGGTTCGGACACAGATACGCAGTATTTT. It codes for CASSLYLAGEGSDTDTQYF.

The chain carries TRBV2 and TRBJ1-1, with 8 bases fitting TRBD1. This CDR3 contains 12 residues. From germline, CDR1 is SNHLY and CDR2 FYNNEI. V shed 10 bases, J shed 3 bases, and the junction held 4 bases outside the gene matches. CDR3 sequence: CATKQGDTEAFF. The CDR3 DNA is TGTGCCACAAAACAGGGGGACACTGAAGCTTTCTTT. The complete variable domain, with remaining parts taken from reference TRBV2 and TRBJ1-1, reads EPEVTQTPSHQVTQMGQEVILRCVPISNHLYFYWYRQILGQKVEFLVSFYNNEISEKSEIFDDQFSVERPDGSNFTLKIRSTKLEDSAMYFCATKQGDTEAFFGQGTRLTVV.

V and J are TRBV7-4 and TRBJ1-6, with 7 bases identical to TRBD1. The V gene end was trimmed by 2 bases and the J gene end by 6 bases; junction bases not matched to a gene: 4. The CDR3 covers 15 residues. In germline, CDR1 is SGHVT, CDR2 SQSDAQ. CDR3 coding DNA: TGTGCCAGCAGCTTAAGGGGACAGCTTAATTCACCCCTCCACTTT. This encodes CASSLRGQLNSPLHF.

The V gene is TRBV7-9, the J gene TRBJ2-7, with TRBD1 matching 7 bases. The junction had 9 bases not matched to a gene; V was cut back by 5 bases and J by 2 bases. CDR3 length equals 15 residues. Germline CDR1 and CDR2: SEHNR and FQNEAQ (reference sequence). The CDR3 spells CASSAGRGRPYEQYF. The CDR3 region has the DNA TGTGCCAGCAGCGCGGGCAGGGGGAGACCCTACGAGCAGTACTTC.

This clonotype was seen more than once but under ten times. V and J are TRBV7-8 and TRBJ2-3; 8 positions match TRBD2. CDR1 is SGHVS, CDR2 FQNEAQ, per germline. This CDR3 has 16 residues. After removal of 1 base from V and 5 bases from J, the junction contained 8 bases not matched to a gene. This CDR3 is CASSLVTGLGLDTQYF. The CDR3 DNA sequence: TGTGCCAGCAGCTTAGTAACGGGACTAGGTTTAGATACGCAGTATTTT.

This clonotype was recorded a few times. The V call is TRBV11-2, the J call TRBJ2-3; 8 nucleotides agree with TRBD2. This CDR3 has 15 residues. Germline loops: CDR1 SGHAT, CDR2 FQNNGV. The V and J ends lost 5 bases and 3 bases, in that order; junction bases with no gene match: 7. The chain's CDR3 is CASSPAGDSTDTQYF. DNA of the CDR3: TGTGCCAGCAGCCCAGCGGGGGATAGTACAGATACGCAGTATTTT. The full variable domain, rest sourced from reference TRBV11-2 and TRBJ2-3, is EAGVAQSPRYKIIEKRQSVAFWCNPISGHATLYWYQQILGQGPKLLIQFQNNGVVDDSQLPKDRFSAERLKGVDSTLKIQPAKLEDSAVYLCASSPAGDSTDTQYFGPGTRLTVL.

This clonotype was observed a handful of times. The gene calls are TRBV27 and TRBJ1-5; D not certain. The germline CDR1 and CDR2 sequences are MNHEY and SMNVEV (reference sequence). Trimming cost V 10 bases and J 6 bases, with 19 bases left between them. This CDR3 is built from 14 residues. CDR3 sequence reads: CATARLGFGQPQHF. CDR3 nucleotides: TGTGCCACCGCGAGATTAGGTTTTGGTCAGCCCCAGCATTTT.

The chain has TRBV2 and TRBJ1-2; 9 positions agree with TRBD1. The germline V gene encodes CDR1 SNHLY and CDR2 FYNNEI. CDR3 size: 14 residues. The V and J ends lost 4 bases and 7 bases, in that order; junction bases with no gene match: 7. The CDR3 region has the DNA TGTGCCAGCAGTGGCGACAGGGGGTCCGGTGGCTACACCTTC. Protein: CASSGDRGSGGYTF.

The V and J genes are TRBV7-2 and TRBJ1-4; D is uncertain. In germline, CDR1 is SGHTA, CDR2 FQGNSA. Trimming cost V 5 bases and J 7 bases, with 17 bases left between them. The CDR3 spans 15 residues. CDR3 coding DNA: TGTGCCAGCAGCAAAGATGGGAGCCCTGGTGAAAAACTGTTTTTT. Protein product: CASSKDGSPGEKLFF.

This clonotype was observed a few times. For the CDR3, the DNA is TGCGCCAGCAGCGTCAATACAGGGGAAGGCCAGCCCCAGCATTTT. This encodes CASSVNTGEGQPQHF. V gene TRBV5-1 combines with J gene TRBJ1-5; TRBD1 matches at 7 bases. The J segment lost 7 bases and the V segment lost 4 bases, leaving 11 bases of the junction unmatched. Germline V gene lookup returns CDR1 SGHRS and CDR2 YFSETQ. The CDR3 is 15 residues long.

This clonotype came up a few times. The V and J genes are TRBV7-8 and TRBJ2-2, with a possible D match to TRBD1 (5 bases). The CDR3 runs 12 residues. CDR1 and CDR2 (germline): SGHVS, FQNEAQ. V was trimmed by 7 bases and J by 6 bases, leaving 9 bases between them. DNA for the CDR3: TGTGCCAGCAAAAGGGGATCCGGGGAGCTGTTTTTT. Translation gives CASKRGSGELFF.

The chain couples TRBV11-2 to TRBJ2-1, with 12 bases that match TRBD2. Germline CDR1 is SGHAT and CDR2 is FQNNGV. V dropped 1 base and J dropped 9; count of bases not matched to a gene: 7. The CDR3 totals 16 residues. The CDR3 DNA reads as TGTGCCAGCAGCTTAGTTGCTAGCGGGGGGGGGGGTGAGCAGTTCTTC. Translation gives CASSLVASGGGGEQFF.

This clonotype is a singleton in its sample. This chain links TRBV28 with TRBJ1-2; D is unclear. The CDR3 extends over 16 amino acids. V was cut by 4 bases and J by 0 bases, with 15 bases left in between. Germline assignment: CDR1 MDHEN and CDR2 SYDVKM. In DNA form, the CDR3 reads TGTGCCAGCAGTTCCCTGACCGCTAACGCTAACTATGGCTACACCTTC. Translated: CASSSLTANANYGYTF.

CDR3 loop: CASSRTYGGDTDTQYF. As DNA, the CDR3 is TGCGCCAGCAGCCGGACCTACGGGGGGGACACAGATACGCAGTATTTT. This chain links TRBV4-1 with TRBJ2-3; TRBD2 matches at 8 bases. The CDR3 extends over 16 amino acids. V was clipped by 4 bases and J by 2 bases; unmatched bases: 8. CDR1 MGHRA and CDR2 YSYEKL come from the germline V gene.

This chain uses TRBV15 with TRBJ2-3; TRBD2 might be the D (6 bases). V was pared by 4 bases and J by 0 bases, with 14 bases between. The CDR3 is 16 amino acids. Germline CDR1 is LNHNV and CDR2 is YYDKDF (reference sequence). Written as DNA, the CDR3 is TGTGCCACCAGCAACTACCGGGGGATTAGCACAGATACGCAGTATTTT. This encodes CATSNYRGISTDTQYF.

This clonotype was counted a few times. J is TRBJ2-7 and V is TRBV5-1; D is unclear. This CDR3 contains 13 residues. Between the trimmed V and J ends, which lost 0 bases and 3 bases, there was a span of 7 bases. Germline-derived CDR1 and CDR2 are SGHRS and YFSETQ. CDR3 protein: CASSLGEVYEQYF. CDR3 sequence (DNA): TGCGCCAGCAGCTTGGGGGAAGTCTACGAGCAGTACTTC.

This clonotype was counted many times. The chain uses TRBV7-8 and TRBJ1-1, with a weak D call TRBD1 (6 bases). Germline CDR1 SGHVS, CDR2 FQNEAQ. The CDR3 sequence is 13 residues long. V lost 5 bases, J lost 10 bases, and 17 bases lay in between. The CDR3 spells CASSPGGRAGAFF. CDR3 nucleotide sequence: TGTGCCAGCAGCCCCGGGGGCCGCGCTGGAGCTTTCTTT. Drawing the rest from reference TRBV7-8 and TRBJ1-1, the complete variable domain is GAGVSQSPRYKVAKRGQDVALRCDPISGHVSLFWYQQALGQGPEFLTYFQNEAQLDKSGLPSDRFFAERPEGSVSTLKIQRTQQEDSAVYLCASSPGGRAGAFFGQGTRLTVV.

In this sample, this clonotype turned up a few times. V is TRBV20-1 and J is TRBJ2-1, with D unclear. Between the trimmed V and J ends, which lost 3 bases and 0 bases, there was a span of 18 bases. CDR1 DFQATT and CDR2 SNEGSKA come from the germline V gene (reference sequence). The length of the CDR3 is 17 residues. CDR3 in amino acids: CSARPLWRTGSYNEQFF. The CDR3 DNA follows: TGCAGTGCTAGGCCGCTATGGCGGACGGGCTCCTACAATGAGCAGTTCTTC.